This entry lists 20 T cell receptor beta chains sequenced from one sample in a study of cytomegalovirus exposure and HLA in healthy donors. PCR primers comprised 60 Vbeta and 13 Jbeta primers. The protocol was immunoSEQ multiplex PCR, while the TCRdb copy is restricted to in-frame clones and leaves out a portion. This table has around 150,000 clones, roughly 79% appearing once. Input material: PBMCs. These receptors all come from a man in his fifties in good health and CMV-seropositive.

This rearrangement joins TRBV28 to TRBJ2-3; D is unclear. The CDR3 sequence is 14 residues long. V lost 2 bases and J 4 bases, leaving 10 bases between the germline ends. CDR1 is MDHEN and CDR2 is SYDVKM in the germline V gene. The CDR3 DNA reads as TGTGCCAGCAGTTTACATGGCTCACCAGATACGCAGTATTTT. Translating gives CASSLHGSPDTQYF. The full variable domain, with the rest looked up from reference TRBV28 and TRBJ2-3, is DVKVTQSSRYLVKRTGEKVFLECVQDMDHENMFWYRQDPGLGLRLIYFSYDVKMKEKGDIPEGYSVSREKKERFSLILESASTNQTSMYLCASSLHGSPDTQYFGPGTRLTVL.

CDR3 in DNA: TGTGCCAGCAGCATAGTAGCGGGTAAGGGCAATGAGCAGTTCTTC. Translating it yields CASSIVAGKGNEQFF. V and J are TRBV7-2 and TRBJ2-1; 7 bases agree with TRBD2. The trim removed 5 bases at V and 6 bases at J, leaving 10 bases unmatched. The CDR3 contains 15 residues. CDR1 SGHTA and CDR2 FQGNSA come from the germline V gene.

This clone has just a few counts. The chain couples TRBV7-9 to TRBJ1-4; D gene unclear. The CDR3 extends over 16 amino acids. V was cut by 1 base and J by 0 bases, with 9 bases left in between. Germline CDR1 reads SEHNR; CDR2 reads FQNEAQ (reference sequence). The CDR3 protein is CASSLGSSATNEKLFF. Here the CDR3 DNA reads TGTGCCAGCAGCTTAGGGTCTTCGGCAACTAATGAAAAACTGTTTTTT. Supplemented by reference TRBV7-9 and TRBJ1-4, the full variable domain reads DTGVSQNPRHKITKRGQNVTFRCDPISEHNRLYWYRQTLGQGPEFLTYFQNEAQLEKSRLLSDRFSAERPKGSFSTLEIQRTEQGDSAMYLCASSLGSSATNEKLFFGSGTQLSVL.

The chain's CDR3 is CSVEMGRYGYTF. CDR3 in DNA: TGCAGCGTTGAGATGGGGCGGTATGGCTACACCTTC. The chain recombines TRBV29-1 with TRBJ1-2; weak D call: TRBD1 (5 bases). The CDR3 sequence is 12 residues long. Germline loops: CDR1 SQVTM, CDR2 ANQGSEA. V lost 3 bases and J lost 5, with 10 bases in between.

The chain employs TRBV19 and TRBJ1-1, with D perhaps matching TRBD1 (6 bases). Trimming left V 9 bases short and J 2 bases short, with 16 bases between. The V gene's germline CDR1 is LNHDA and CDR2 SQIVND (reference sequence). This CDR3 spans 14 amino acids. The CDR3 sequence: CASTLGQPNTEAFF. The CDR3 bases are TGTGCCAGCACCTTAGGACAGCCCAACACTGAAGCTTTCTTT.

The CDR3 DNA is TGCGCCAGCAGCTTCGGCGGGGGAGAGACCCAGTACTTC. The encoded protein is CASSFGGGETQYF. The chain has TRBV5-1 and TRBJ2-5, with 7 nucleotides matching TRBD2. The J segment lost 4 bases and the V segment lost 2 bases, leaving 2 bases of the junction unmatched. The CDR3 sequence is 13 residues long. Germline CDR1 and CDR2: SGHRS and YFSETQ. The variable domain in full, completed from reference TRBV5-1 and TRBJ2-5, reads KAGVTQTPRYLIKTRGQQVTLSCSPISGHRSVSWYQQTPGQGLQFLFEYFSETQRNKGNFPGRFSGRQFSNSRSEMNVSTLELGDSALYLCASSFGGGETQYFGPGTRLLVL.

This clone showed up just a few times. The chain has TRBV18 and TRBJ1-6; tentatively, D is TRBD1 (5 bases). This CDR3 region has 18 residues. In germline, CDR1 is KGHSH, CDR2 LQKENI. The V end was cut by 0 bases, the J end by 11 bases, with 23 bases between. This CDR3 reads CASSPPNGQGLVGAPLHF. DNA of the CDR3: TGTGCCAGCTCACCACCGAATGGGCAGGGCCTAGTAGGGGCACCCCTCCACTTT.

The CDR3 spells CASSSRGNGGASYEQYF. The DNA for the CDR3 is TGTGCCAGTAGTTCGCGGGGCAACGGGGGAGCCTCCTACGAGCAGTACTTC. This chain uses TRBV19 with TRBJ2-7; maybe TRBD2 (6 bases). V lost 5 bases, J lost 0 bases, and 20 bases lay in between. The germline V gene has CDR1 LNHDA and CDR2 SQIVND (reference sequence). This CDR3 spans 17 amino acids.

V gene TRBV7-2 combines with J gene TRBJ2-5, with D maybe TRBD1 (6 bases). This CDR3 is 13 amino acids long. V gave up 4 bases and J gave up 3 bases, with 9 bases separating them. The germline CDR1 and CDR2 sequences are SGHTA and FQGNSA. In DNA form, the CDR3 reads TGTGCCAGCAGCTCAGGGGTGGAAGAGACCCAGTACTTC. This codes for CASSSGVEETQYF.

Comment on this clone: The sample holds other DNA sequences that translate to the same CDR3. V gene TRBV9 combines with J gene TRBJ1-6; 7 bases fit TRBD1. Germline trimming cut 4 bases from V and 8 bases from J; bases unmatched to any gene: 6. The CDR3 is 14 residues long. Germline V gene data show CDR1 as SGDLS and CDR2 as YYNGEE. CDR3 in DNA: TGTGCCAGCAGCTATGGGCAGGGGGATTCACCCCTCCACTTT. It encodes CASSYGQGDSPLHF.

V usage is TRBV11-2 and J usage is TRBJ1-1; D remains unclear. The germline CDR1 and CDR2 sequences are SGHAT and FQNNGV. The V and J ends lost 2 bases and 0 bases respectively, with 13 bases between them. CDR3 length: 16 amino acids. CDR3: CASSLKFGEMNTEAFF. CDR3 sequence (DNA): TGTGCCAGCAGCTTAAAGTTCGGGGAGATGAACACTGAAGCTTTCTTT.

The chain carries TRBV19 and TRBJ2-5, with TRBD2 matching 9 bases. CDR1 LNHDA and CDR2 SQIVND come from the germline V gene (reference sequence). With 9 bases clipped from V and 4 bases from J, the junction kept 12 bases outside the gene matches. There are 15 residues in the CDR3. The CDR3 reads CASTSLSGGLETQYF. The CDR3 DNA reads TGTGCCAGCACTTCTCTGAGCGGGGGGTTAGAGACCCAGTACTTC.

The chain carries TRBV4-1 and TRBJ1-2; D is unresolved. The length of the CDR3 is 15 residues. Germline values: CDR1 MGHRA, CDR2 YSYEKL. With 0 bases removed from V and 1 base from J, the gap between germline ends came to 9 bases. Here the CDR3 DNA reads TGCGCCAGCAGCCAAGATCCTCACAGTAACTATGGCTACACCTTC. This codes for CASSQDPHSNYGYTF.

The chain has TRBV6-1 and TRBJ2-2; 8 nucleotides line up with TRBD1. Per the germline V gene, CDR1 is MNHNS and CDR2 is SASEGT. V was pared by 6 bases and J by 8 bases, with 8 bases of the junction left unmatched. The CDR3 length is 14 residues. The CDR3 nucleotides read TGTGCCAGCAGAGACCAGGGGGCTTTTGGGGAGCTGTTTTTT. Translation: CASRDQGAFGELFF.

With respect to this clone: This sample includes further DNA sequences coding for the same CDR3. The chain employs TRBV4-2 and TRBJ1-1, with D maybe TRBD1 (6 bases). Germline V gene data show CDR1 as LGHNA and CDR2 as YNFKEQ. V was shortened by 4 bases and J by 3 bases, with 12 bases between the two germline ends. This CDR3 has 14 residues. CDR3 bases: TGTGCCAGCAGCCGAGGACAGAGAGACACTGAAGCTTTCTTT. Translating it yields CASSRGQRDTEAFF.

The chain links TRBV6-5 to TRBJ2-5; D remains unclear. Germline V gives CDR1 MNHEY, CDR2 SVGAGI. V dropped 0 bases and J dropped 4 bases, with 12 bases sitting between them. The CDR3 has 15 residues. The CDR3 region is CASSYSRSEAETQYF. CDR3 DNA sequence: TGTGCCAGCAGTTACTCCCGCAGTGAGGCAGAGACCCAGTACTTC.

The table lists this clone with a few counts. This sequence joins TRBV5-1 and TRBJ2-6; no firm D call. Germline CDR1 is SGHRS and CDR2 is YFSETQ. The CDR3 sequence is 15 residues long. V shed 4 bases and J shed 0 bases, with 8 bases lying between them. CDR3 in amino acids: CASSPTSSGANVLTF. The DNA for the CDR3 is TGCGCCAGCAGCCCCACTTCCTCTGGGGCCAACGTCCTGACTTTC.

The rearrangement links TRBV6-1 to TRBJ2-2; TRBD2 aligns across 11 bases. The germline CDR1 and CDR2 sequences are MNHNS and SASEGT. V shed 6 bases and J 4 bases; nucleotides not matched to a gene: 4. CDR3 length equals 15 residues. The chain's CDR3 is CASRGSGGGTGELFF. The DNA for the CDR3 is TGTGCCAGCAGAGGTAGCGGGGGGGGCACCGGGGAGCTGTTTTTT.

This chain links TRBV7-9 with TRBJ1-2; D gene unclear. Trimming stripped 3 bases from V and 8 bases from J, with 16 bases between. CDR3 length equals 14 residues. CDR1 and CDR2 (germline): SEHNR, FQNEAQ (reference sequence). The DNA for the CDR3 is TGTGCCAGCAGCTTCGGGGAACACCGGGGAGGCTACACCTTC. It is translated as CASSFGEHRGGYTF.

This rearrangement joins TRBV9 to TRBJ2-7; 9 bases line up with TRBD2. CDR1 is SGDLS, CDR2 YYNGEE, per germline. Trimming took 4 bases from V and 6 from J; bases not matched to a gene: 5. This CDR3 is built from 13 residues. The CDR3 reads CASSSAGGSEQYF. The CDR3 bases are TGTGCCAGCAGCTCCGCGGGGGGGTCCGAGCAGTACTTC.